The clone carrying this TCR beta chain was counted between two and nine times. TCRdb reanalysed the RT-PCR reads using MiXCR and keeps one entry per CDR3 protein. Among 920,000 or so distinct CDR3 sequences listed, roughly 18% were seen once. The data were taken from a study of patients and donors after allogeneic stem cell transplantation. The CDR3 consists of 17 residues. Trimming pared 1 base from V and 0 bases from J, leaving 13 bases between. CDR1 SGHTA and CDR2 FQGNSA come from the germline V gene. Source material: blood, either unsorted or a sorted T cell fraction (not recorded which). The chain combines TRBV7-2 with TRBJ2-1, with TRBD2 as a possible D gene (6 bases). This clonotype originated in a human donor who was either an allogeneic HSCT recipient or a stem cell or donor lymphocyte infusion donor (not recorded which). It is not recorded whose cells these are; they may come from a transplant donor. The CDR3 region has the DNA TGTGCCAGCAGCTTAGATACCCGGGACTCCTCCTACAATGAGCAGTTCTTC. Translating it yields CASSLDTRDSSYNEQFF. Full variable domain (rest looked up from reference TRBV7-2 and TRBJ2-1): GAGVSQSPSNKVTEKGKDVELRCDPISGHTALYWYRQSLGQGLEFLIYFQGNSAPDKSGLPSDRFSAERTGGSVSTLTIQRTQQEDSAVYLCASSLDTRDSSYNEQFFGPGTRLTVL.